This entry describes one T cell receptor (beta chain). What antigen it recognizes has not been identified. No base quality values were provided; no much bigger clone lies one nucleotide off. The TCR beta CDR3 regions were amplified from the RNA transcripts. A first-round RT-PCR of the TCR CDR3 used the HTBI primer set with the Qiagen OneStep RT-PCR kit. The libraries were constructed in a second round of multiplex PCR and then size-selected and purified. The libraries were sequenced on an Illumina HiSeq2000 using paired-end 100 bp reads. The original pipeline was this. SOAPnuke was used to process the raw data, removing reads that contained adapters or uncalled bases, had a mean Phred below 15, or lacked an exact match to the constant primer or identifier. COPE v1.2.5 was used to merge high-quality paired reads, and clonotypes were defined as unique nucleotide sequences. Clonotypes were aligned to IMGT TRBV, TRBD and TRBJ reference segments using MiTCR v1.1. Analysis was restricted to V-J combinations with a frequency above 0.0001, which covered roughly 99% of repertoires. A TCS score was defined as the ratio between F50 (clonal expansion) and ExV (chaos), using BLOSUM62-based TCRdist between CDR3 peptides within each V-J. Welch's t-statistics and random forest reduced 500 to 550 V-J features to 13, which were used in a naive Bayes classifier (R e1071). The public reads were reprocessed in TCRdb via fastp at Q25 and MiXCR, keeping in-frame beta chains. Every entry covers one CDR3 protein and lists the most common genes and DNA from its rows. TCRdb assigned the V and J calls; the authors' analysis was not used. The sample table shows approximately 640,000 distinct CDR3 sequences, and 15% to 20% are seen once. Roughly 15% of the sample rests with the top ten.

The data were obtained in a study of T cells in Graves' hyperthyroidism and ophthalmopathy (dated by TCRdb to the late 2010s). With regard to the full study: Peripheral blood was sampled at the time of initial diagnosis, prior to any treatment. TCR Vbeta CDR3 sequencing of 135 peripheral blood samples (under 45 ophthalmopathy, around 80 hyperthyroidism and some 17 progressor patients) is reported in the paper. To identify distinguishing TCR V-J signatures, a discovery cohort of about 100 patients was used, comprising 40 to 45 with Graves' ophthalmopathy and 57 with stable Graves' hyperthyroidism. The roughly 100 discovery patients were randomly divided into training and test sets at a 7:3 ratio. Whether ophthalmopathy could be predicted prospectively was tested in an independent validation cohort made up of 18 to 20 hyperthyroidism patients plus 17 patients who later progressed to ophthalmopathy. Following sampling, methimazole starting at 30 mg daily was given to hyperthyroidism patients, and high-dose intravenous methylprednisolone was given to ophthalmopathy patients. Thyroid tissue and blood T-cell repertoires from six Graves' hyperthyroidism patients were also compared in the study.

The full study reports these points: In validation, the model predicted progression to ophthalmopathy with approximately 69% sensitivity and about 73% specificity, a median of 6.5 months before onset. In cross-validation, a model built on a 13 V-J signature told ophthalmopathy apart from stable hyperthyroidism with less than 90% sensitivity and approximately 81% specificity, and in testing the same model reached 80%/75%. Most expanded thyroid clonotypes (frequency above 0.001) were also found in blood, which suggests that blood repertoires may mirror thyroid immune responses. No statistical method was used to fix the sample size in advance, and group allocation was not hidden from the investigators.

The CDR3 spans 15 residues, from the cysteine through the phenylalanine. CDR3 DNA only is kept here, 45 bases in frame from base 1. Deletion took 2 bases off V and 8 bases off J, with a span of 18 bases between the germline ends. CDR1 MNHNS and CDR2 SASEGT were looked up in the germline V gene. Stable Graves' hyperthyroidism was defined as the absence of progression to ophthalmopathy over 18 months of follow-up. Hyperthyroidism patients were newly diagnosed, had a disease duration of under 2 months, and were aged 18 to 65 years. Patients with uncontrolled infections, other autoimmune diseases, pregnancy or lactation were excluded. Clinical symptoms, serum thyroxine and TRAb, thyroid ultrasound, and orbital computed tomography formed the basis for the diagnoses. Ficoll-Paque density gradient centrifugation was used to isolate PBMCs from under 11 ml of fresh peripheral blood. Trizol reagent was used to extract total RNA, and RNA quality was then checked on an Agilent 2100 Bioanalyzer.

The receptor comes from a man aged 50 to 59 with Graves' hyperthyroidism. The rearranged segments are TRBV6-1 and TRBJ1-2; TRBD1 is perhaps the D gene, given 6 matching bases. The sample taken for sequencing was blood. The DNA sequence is TGTGCCAGCAGTGAAAGGGGGTGGGGGGCTGAAGGCTACACCTTC. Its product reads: CASSERGWGAEGYTF.